This T cell receptor beta chain was observed in a study of shared clonotypes between healthy human individuals. Germline V gene data show CDR1 as SGHNT and CDR2 as YYREEE (reference sequence). V was cut by 5 bases and J by 5 bases, with 22 bases left in between. The CDR3 spans 17 residues. Using immunoSEQ multiplex PCR, the repertoire was profiled, and TCRdb retains in-frame clones only, with some absent. Altogether approximately 2.5 million clones are present, just over 90% being singletons, with the ten largest covering around 0.15%. The origin of this receptor is a man between 18 and 29 years old in good health. The V gene is TRBV5-4, the J gene TRBJ2-2; perhaps TRBD2 as D (5 bases). Sequencing was performed on naive CD4+ T cells sorted from blood. Subset denoted: CD45RA+ positively selected. CDR3 sequence reads: CASRKMSGERRTGELFF. Written as DNA, the CDR3 is TGTGCCAGCAGAAAGATGTCTGGGGAGCGTAGGACCGGGGAGCTGTTTTTT.